The present T cell receptor beta chain was sequenced within a study of shared clonotypes between healthy human individuals. A word on this clone: The target antigen is unknown.

TCRdb's copy holds only in-frame clones and misses some; the assay was immunoSEQ multiplex PCR. The sample lists approximately 980,000 clones; around 80% were seen once. Free of recent acute infections or vaccinations, the donors were healthy HIV-negative adults. The donor cohort consisted entirely of Caucasian adults residing in Nashville, Tennessee. Study observations and caveats: Naive CD4 clonotypes were shared across a handful of donors at roughly 5%.

The material sequenced was memory CD4+ T cells sorted from blood. The subset is: CD45RA-negative fraction. This TCR derives from a man aged 18 to 30 in good health.

CDR3 region: CASSPPGRWNEKLFF. The CDR3 DNA is TGTGCCAGCAGCCCCCCGGGACGTTGGAATGAAAAACTGTTTTTT. The rearrangement joins TRBV7-8 to TRBJ1-4; tentatively, D is TRBD1 (5 bases). Trimming stripped 5 bases from V and 5 bases from J, with 15 bases between. From germline, CDR1 is SGHVS and CDR2 FQNEAQ. This CDR3 has 15 residues.